Given below is one T cell receptor (beta chain) in context. The CDR3 loop spans 13 amino acids. With 2 bases removed from V and 10 bases from J, the gap between germline ends came to 12 bases. Germline V gives CDR1 MNHEY, CDR2 SMNVEV (reference sequence). The authors split each subset's genomic DNA evenly across several immunoSEQ plates. Each PCR replicate from the sorted subsets contained about 210 ng DNA, which is 25,000 to 30,000 T cell genomes. Profiled with immunoSEQ multiplex PCR; TCRdb holds only in-frame clones, not every one. Among hundreds of thousands of clones listed, 90% to 95% were seen once. The naive CD8 subset, CD45RO-negative cells positively selected for CCR7, excluded terminally differentiated effector memory CD45RA+ cells. The donors, healthy adults who were HIV-negative, had experienced no recent acute infections or vaccinations. This sample stems from a study of shared clonotypes between healthy human individuals.

The receptor comes from a man aged 30 to 45 in good health. Sequences were obtained from naive CD8+ T cells sorted from blood. The rearrangement uses TRBV27 and TRBJ2-1; weak D call: TRBD1 (5 bases). The CDR3 region is CASSLGGAREQFF. CDR3 nucleotide sequence: TGTGCCAGCAGTTTAGGTGGGGCGCGGGAGCAGTTCTTC.